This T cell receptor (beta chain) was recovered during a study of glioma-infiltrating T cells. This clonotype came up many times. Its antigen is still unknown. Study-wide results and caveats: Gliomas, especially low-grade, showed above-expected tissue-blood divergence; non-neoplastic patients showed below.

This CDR3 contains 15 residues. The germline V gene encodes CDR1 DFQATT and CDR2 SNEGSKA (reference sequence). V was pared by 6 bases and J by 5 bases, with 20 bases between. TCR alpha and beta CDR3 regions were amplified from RNA using iRepertoire nested multiplex PCR. TCRdb ran MiXCR on the multiplex PCR reads and lists one entry per CDR3 protein. This table has 160,000 or so distinct CDR3 sequences, around 42% appearing once. The chain joins TRBV20-1 to TRBJ2-1, with D possibly matching TRBD2 (8 bases). This receptor was taken from a human donor with low-grade glioma or glioblastoma, undergoing nonglioma brain surgery, or in good health (not recorded which). Specimen: glioma tissue, nonneoplastic brain tissue, or PBMCs (not recorded which). CDR3 nucleotide sequence: TGCAGTGCCGGGAGGGAGACAGGGAGGAACAATGAGCAGTTCTTC. Encoded protein: CSAGRETGRNNEQFF.